One TCR beta chain is described in this entry. Per germline, CDR1 MNHEY and CDR2 SVGAGI. CDR3 size: 16 residues. With 3 bases clipped from V and 7 bases from J, the junction kept 9 bases outside the gene matches. The data are from a study of T cell responses to AZD1222 COVID-19 vaccine. TCRdb keeps only in-frame clones here, not all; method: immunoSEQ multiplex PCR. The sample records 95,000 to 150,000 clones, 80% to 90% being singletons. This chain uses TRBV6-5 with TRBJ2-2; 9 positions match TRBD2. This specimen was peripheral blood, taken on day 0 of AZD1222 vaccination. The sequence came from an adult in good health. The CDR3 DNA reads as TGTGCCAGCAGTTATAGGGCTAGCGGGGAGGGCGGGGAGCTGTTTTTT. Its translation is CASSYRASGEGGELFF.